This note documents a single TCR beta chain sequence. In the original analysis: Amplification of reference gene primers was used by the study to estimate nucleated cell counts. This table comes from immunoSEQ multiplex PCR, and its TCRdb copy is limited to in-frame clones, with some not included. The V and J calls and clone size were taken over from that table, and D and trimming were inferred from the DNA. The sample has 200,000 to 300,000 clones; 85% to 90% are singletons. The sample belongs to a study of blood T cell repertoires in COVID-19. Germline V gene data show CDR1 as SGHTA and CDR2 as FQGNSA. V lost 5 bases, J lost 2 bases, and 4 bases lay in between. CDR3 length equals 11 residues. Donors in Cohort 3 counted as recovered after two negative PCRs, clearance, or symptom resolution.

The sequenced material came from PBMCs or T cells enriched from blood (not recorded which). The J gene is TRBJ2-7, the V gene TRBV7-2; D unclear. This TCR was sampled from a man between 35 and 55 years old who had recovered from COVID-19. The CDR3 DNA reads TGTGCCAGCAGCCCCACCTACGAGCAGTACTTC. Translation: CASSPTYEQYF.